These T cell receptor beta chains were read from a single sample in a study of T cells after yellow fever vaccination. Via MiXCR, TCRdb re-called the 5' RACE reads, giving one row per CDR3 protein. The sample has about 340,000 distinct CDR3 sequences, about an eighth seen once; the top ten hold roughly 3.1%. The sample was CD4+ T cells sorted from PBMCs, taken 15 days after the yellow fever booster vaccination. The receptors stem from a man younger than 30 who received the YFV17D yellow fever vaccine. Each CDR3 is given with its conserved first and last residue. A D gene is named only where the DNA matches it firmly. The size field is filled for only some rows; it gives once, few, many or a size class.

d_gene: TRBD1; v_gene: TRBV4-2; abundance: few; j_gene: TRBJ2-2; CDR3nt: TGTGCCAGCAGCCTTTCGGGACAGGGGACGTCGGGGGAGCTGTTTTTT; CDR3aa: CASSLSGQGTSGELFF
d_gene: .; v_gene: TRBV7-2; abundance: .; j_gene: TRBJ2-1; CDR3nt: TGTGCCAGCAGCGTACAGGGATTAAGGTCCTACAATGAGCAGTTCTTC; CDR3aa: CASSVQGLRSYNEQFF
d_gene: .; v_gene: TRBV5-5; abundance: many; j_gene: TRBJ1-6; CDR3nt: TGTGCCAGCAGTCTCGGAGGGTCACCCCTCCACTTT; CDR3aa: CASSLGGSPLHF
d_gene: TRBD2; v_gene: TRBV7-8; abundance: many; j_gene: TRBJ2-5; CDR3nt: TGTGCCAGCAGATCTGGGAGGGCAGACGAGACCCAGTACTTC; CDR3aa: CASRSGRADETQYF
d_gene: .; v_gene: TRBV12-3/TRBV12-4; abundance: few; j_gene: TRBJ2-3; CDR3nt: TGTGCCAGCAGCCGTGACGGACGGATGAGCACAGATACGCAGTATTTT; CDR3aa: CASSRDGRMSTDTQYF
d_gene: TRBD1; v_gene: TRBV18; abundance: .; j_gene: TRBJ1-6; CDR3nt: TGTGCCAGCTCACCCCTCGGATTACAGGGGGCGTGTGCTTCACCCCTCCACTTT; CDR3aa: CASSPLGLQGACASPLHF
d_gene: TRBD2; v_gene: TRBV4-3; abundance: .; j_gene: TRBJ2-3; CDR3nt: TGCGCCAGCAGCCAAGTGACCCTAGCGGGCAACACAGATACGCAGTATTTT; CDR3aa: CASSQVTLAGNTDTQYF
d_gene: .; v_gene: TRBV10-1; abundance: once; j_gene: TRBJ1-4; CDR3nt: TGCGCCAGCAGTGATTCCCTGGACCGGGGAAAACTGTTTTTT; CDR3aa: CASSDSLDRGKLFF
d_gene: .; v_gene: TRBV29-1; abundance: many; j_gene: TRBJ2-7; CDR3nt: TGCAGCGTTGACCGGCAGGGGGAGGGTGAGCAGTACTTC; CDR3aa: CSVDRQGEGEQYF
d_gene: TRBD2; v_gene: TRBV7-2; abundance: .; j_gene: TRBJ2-5; CDR3nt: TGTGCCAGCAGCCGTACTAGCGGGGAAGGAGAGACCCAGTACTTC; CDR3aa: CASSRTSGEGETQYF
d_gene: TRBD1; v_gene: TRBV4-1; abundance: few; j_gene: TRBJ2-2; CDR3nt: TGCGCCAGCAGCCAAGAAGGGGGCGGTTCCACCGGGGAGCTGTTTTTT; CDR3aa: CASSQEGGGSTGELFF
d_gene: TRBD2; v_gene: TRBV5-6; abundance: few; j_gene: TRBJ2-1; CDR3nt: TGTGCCTCAACCGAGGAGGGACTAGCGGTCTCCTACAATGAGCAGTTCTTC; CDR3aa: CASTEEGLAVSYNEQFF
d_gene: TRBD2; v_gene: TRBV5-1; abundance: few; j_gene: TRBJ2-6; CDR3nt: TGCGCCAGCACTCGGCTAGCGGGGGCGAGGGCTGGGGCCAACGTCCTGACTTTC; CDR3aa: CASTRLAGARAGANVLTF
d_gene: .; v_gene: TRBV12-3/TRBV12-4; abundance: .; j_gene: TRBJ1-6; CDR3nt: TGTGCCAGCAGCCTCCTTGCGGGGAATTCACCCCTCCACTTT; CDR3aa: CASSLLAGNSPLHF
d_gene: .; v_gene: TRBV27; abundance: .; j_gene: TRBJ1-5; CDR3nt: TGTGCCAGCAGTTTAAATGGGGAGTTCAATCAGCCCCAGCATTTT; CDR3aa: CASSLNGEFNQPQHF
d_gene: .; v_gene: TRBV5-1; abundance: many; j_gene: TRBJ2-6; CDR3nt: TGCGCCAGCAGCGTCAGCTCTGGGGCCAACGTCCTGACTTTC; CDR3aa: CASSVSSGANVLTF
d_gene: .; v_gene: TRBV12-3/TRBV12-4; abundance: few; j_gene: TRBJ1-2; CDR3nt: TGTGCCAGCAGTTTAGGGGCTTTTTATGGCTACACCTTC; CDR3aa: CASSLGAFYGYTF
d_gene: .; v_gene: TRBV7-8; abundance: many; j_gene: TRBJ1-5; CDR3nt: TGTGCCAGCAGCTTACAGGCAGGGGACAATCAGCCCCAGCATTTT; CDR3aa: CASSLQAGDNQPQHF
d_gene: .; v_gene: TRBV11-2; abundance: .; j_gene: TRBJ2-5; CDR3nt: TGTGCCAGCGGCCGGGGAAGAACGGAGACCCAGTACTTC; CDR3aa: CASGRGRTETQYF
d_gene: .; v_gene: TRBV9; abundance: few; j_gene: TRBJ2-5; CDR3nt: TGTGCCAGCAGCGTAGAACCGGGCTGGCAAGAGACCCAGTACTTC; CDR3aa: CASSVEPGWQETQYF
d_gene: TRBD1; v_gene: TRBV4-1; abundance: .; j_gene: TRBJ2-7; CDR3nt: TGCGCCAGCAGCCCAGGACAGGGGCCCCTCCACGAGCAGTACTTC; CDR3aa: CASSPGQGPLHEQYF
d_gene: TRBD2; v_gene: TRBV6-2/TRBV6-3; abundance: few; j_gene: TRBJ2-3; CDR3nt: TGTGCCAGCACCCAGACTAGCGGGGGGGCCTCAGATACGCAGTATTTT; CDR3aa: CASTQTSGGASDTQYF
d_gene: .; v_gene: TRBV7-2; abundance: few; j_gene: TRBJ1-5; CDR3nt: TGTGCCAGCAGCTTAGCATCGGGGTATAGCAATCAGCCCCAGCATTTT; CDR3aa: CASSLASGYSNQPQHF
d_gene: .; v_gene: TRBV7-2; abundance: few; j_gene: TRBJ2-2; CDR3nt: TGTGCCAGCAGCTCCGACGGGGGCACCGGGGAGCTGTTTTTT; CDR3aa: CASSSDGGTGELFF
d_gene: .; v_gene: TRBV7-2; abundance: .; j_gene: TRBJ2-4; CDR3nt: TGTGCCAGCAGCAAAGACAGTCAACTAGCCAAAAACATTCAGTACTTC; CDR3aa: CASSKDSQLAKNIQYF
d_gene: .; v_gene: TRBV6-6; abundance: .; j_gene: TRBJ1-6; CDR3nt: TGTGCCAGCAGTTACTACGACGGGCAGGACGGTTCACCCCTCCACTTT; CDR3aa: CASSYYDGQDGSPLHF
d_gene: .; v_gene: TRBV18; abundance: few; j_gene: TRBJ2-2; CDR3nt: TGTGCCAGCTCACCACCGCAGGGAAACACCGGGGAGCTGTTTTTT; CDR3aa: CASSPPQGNTGELFF
d_gene: TRBD2; v_gene: TRBV18; abundance: few; j_gene: TRBJ2-3; CDR3nt: TGTGCCAGCTCACCGCGAGGTAGCGGGGGACCCGCAGATACGCAGTATTTT; CDR3aa: CASSPRGSGGPADTQYF
d_gene: TRBD1; v_gene: TRBV4-1; abundance: .; j_gene: TRBJ1-4; CDR3nt: TGCGCCAGCAGCACCCTTAGGGACAGGAGGGTTAATGAAAAACTGTTTTTT; CDR3aa: CASSTLRDRRVNEKLFF
d_gene: .; v_gene: TRBV20-1; abundance: few; j_gene: TRBJ1-1; CDR3nt: TGCAGTGCTAGCCGGGGGGTCGGGCAAGCTTTCTTT; CDR3aa: CSASRGVGQAFF
d_gene: TRBD1; v_gene: TRBV4-2; abundance: .; j_gene: TRBJ2-2; CDR3nt: TGTGCCAGCAGCCAAGAAATCGTACAGGGGCCGACCGGGGAGCTGTTTTTT; CDR3aa: CASSQEIVQGPTGELFF
d_gene: TRBD1; v_gene: TRBV7-2; abundance: few; j_gene: TRBJ1-1; CDR3nt: TGTGCCAGCAGTTTTACTACAGGGACAGTCCGGAACACTGAAGCTTTCTTT; CDR3aa: CASSFTTGTVRNTEAFF
d_gene: .; v_gene: TRBV12-5; abundance: few; j_gene: TRBJ2-7; CDR3nt: TGTGCTAGTGGTTTGGTAGTTGATAGAACCTACGAGCAGTACTTC; CDR3aa: CASGLVVDRTYEQYF
d_gene: .; v_gene: TRBV11-2; abundance: few; j_gene: TRBJ1-1; CDR3nt: TGTGCCAGCAGCGGAGGGGAGGCGATGAACACTGAAGCTTTCTTT; CDR3aa: CASSGGEAMNTEAFF
d_gene: TRBD1; v_gene: TRBV4-3; abundance: few; j_gene: TRBJ1-2; CDR3nt: TGCGCCAGCAGCCAAGTCAGGGGGCAGGCTTTCTATGGCTACACCTTC; CDR3aa: CASSQVRGQAFYGYTF
d_gene: .; v_gene: TRBV30; abundance: .; j_gene: TRBJ2-2; CDR3nt: TGTGCCTGGAGTATGCGGGTGAACACCGGGGAGCTGTTTTTT; CDR3aa: CAWSMRVNTGELFF
d_gene: .; v_gene: TRBV28; abundance: .; j_gene: TRBJ1-2; CDR3nt: TGTGCCAGCAGTTTTGAAGGCTACACCTTC; CDR3aa: CASSFEGYTF
d_gene: .; v_gene: TRBV12-3/TRBV12-4; abundance: .; j_gene: TRBJ1-2; CDR3nt: TGTGCCAGCAGTTTAGCGCAGGGCCTTTTCATCTTC; CDR3aa: CASSLAQGLFIF
d_gene: .; v_gene: TRBV4-1; abundance: .; j_gene: TRBJ2-5; CDR3nt: TGCGCCAGCAGCCAACTCCGGGACATAGGGTACCAAGAGACCCAGTACTTC; CDR3aa: CASSQLRDIGYQETQYF
d_gene: TRBD2; v_gene: TRBV25-1; abundance: .; j_gene: TRBJ2-3; CDR3nt: TGTGCCAGCAGTGAACAAGCGGGGGGCCCAGATACGCAGTATTTT; CDR3aa: CASSEQAGGPDTQYF
d_gene: .; v_gene: TRBV12-3/TRBV12-4; abundance: .; j_gene: TRBJ2-3; CDR3nt: TGTGCCAGCATCGCGTCAGGGGTTGAAGATACGCAGTATTTT; CDR3aa: CASIASGVEDTQYF
d_gene: .; v_gene: TRBV7-2; abundance: few; j_gene: TRBJ1-5; CDR3nt: TGTGCCAGCAGCTTAGCTTCCAGCTTTGAGCCCCAGCATTTT; CDR3aa: CASSLASSFEPQHF
d_gene: .; v_gene: TRBV18; abundance: .; j_gene: TRBJ2-4; CDR3nt: TGTGCCAGCTCACCCAGGGACTCTCGACTAGCCAAAAACATTCAGTACTTC; CDR3aa: CASSPRDSRLAKNIQYF
d_gene: TRBD1; v_gene: TRBV6-5; abundance: .; j_gene: TRBJ2-7; CDR3nt: TGTGCCAGCAAGGAGACCGGGACAGGGCTTGCGTACGAGCAGTACTTC; CDR3aa: CASKETGTGLAYEQYF
d_gene: .; v_gene: TRBV4-3; abundance: .; j_gene: TRBJ2-5; CDR3nt: TGCGCCAGCAGCCAAGACCCGGGGAACCAAGAGACCCAGTACTTC; CDR3aa: CASSQDPGNQETQYF
d_gene: TRBD1; v_gene: TRBV7-2; abundance: many; j_gene: TRBJ1-6; CDR3nt: TGTGCCAGCAGCGATCGGACAGGGGCGGCTTCACCCCTCCACTTT; CDR3aa: CASSDRTGAASPLHF
d_gene: .; v_gene: TRBV9; abundance: few; j_gene: TRBJ2-1; CDR3nt: TGTGCCAGCAGCGTAGTAAAGCCTAGCTCCTACAATGAGCAGTTCTTC; CDR3aa: CASSVVKPSSYNEQFF
d_gene: .; v_gene: TRBV25-1; abundance: .; j_gene: TRBJ1-4; CDR3nt: TGTGCCAGCAGTGACCCGCGAGGGACCGGGGAAAAACTGTTTTTT; CDR3aa: CASSDPRGTGEKLFF
d_gene: .; v_gene: TRBV19; abundance: many; j_gene: TRBJ1-1; CDR3nt: TGTGCCAGTAGTGTTCAAGGGATAACTGAAGCTTTCTTT; CDR3aa: CASSVQGITEAFF
d_gene: TRBD1; v_gene: TRBV6-5; abundance: many; j_gene: TRBJ1-1; CDR3nt: TGTGCCAGCTCAGGACAGGGGGCAGGTGACACTGAAGCTTTCTTT; CDR3aa: CASSGQGAGDTEAFF
d_gene: .; v_gene: TRBV3-1; abundance: few; j_gene: TRBJ1-1; CDR3nt: TGTGCCAGCAGCCAAGTACCCGGCACTGAAGCTTTCTTT; CDR3aa: CASSQVPGTEAFF
d_gene: TRBD2; v_gene: TRBV10-2; abundance: many; j_gene: TRBJ2-1; CDR3nt: TGCGCCAGCAGTGTCTTCCCGGCTAGCGGGGGGGCAGGCGGTAATGAGCAGTTCTTC; CDR3aa: CASSVFPASGGAGGNEQFF
d_gene: .; v_gene: TRBV7-2; abundance: .; j_gene: TRBJ1-5; CDR3nt: TGTGCCAGTGGGAGAGGGGGGGGTGGTCAGCCCCAGCATTTT; CDR3aa: CASGRGGGGQPQHF
d_gene: TRBD2; v_gene: TRBV6-5; abundance: few; j_gene: TRBJ2-3; CDR3nt: TGTGCCAGCAGAAGACTAGCGGGGGGGGATACGCAGTATTTT; CDR3aa: CASRRLAGGDTQYF